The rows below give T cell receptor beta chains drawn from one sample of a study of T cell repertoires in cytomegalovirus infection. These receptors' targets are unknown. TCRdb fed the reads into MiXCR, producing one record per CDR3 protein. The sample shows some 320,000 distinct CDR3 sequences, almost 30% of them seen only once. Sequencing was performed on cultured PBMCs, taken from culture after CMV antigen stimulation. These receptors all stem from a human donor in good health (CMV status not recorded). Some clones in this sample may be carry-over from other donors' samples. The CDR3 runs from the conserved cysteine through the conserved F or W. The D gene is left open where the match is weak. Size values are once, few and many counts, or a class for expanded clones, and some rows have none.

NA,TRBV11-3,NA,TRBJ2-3,TGTGCCAGCAGCTTTCAACGGGACGGGTTCACAGATACGCAGTATTTT,CASSFQRDGFTDTQYF
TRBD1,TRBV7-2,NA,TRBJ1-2,TGTGCCAGCAGCACCGGGACAGGGAATGGCTACACCTTC,CASSTGTGNGYTF
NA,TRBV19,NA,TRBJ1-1,TGTGCCAGTAGTATTCATGGGATCGGGGAGGAGGCTTTCTTT,CASSIHGIGEEAFF
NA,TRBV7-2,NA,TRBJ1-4,TGTGCCAGCAGCCCCGGAAGGGGAAATGAAAAACTGTTTTTT,CASSPGRGNEKLFF
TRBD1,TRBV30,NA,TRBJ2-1,TGTGCCTGGTCGGGACAGGAGTCCTACAATGAGCAGTTCTTC,CAWSGQESYNEQFF
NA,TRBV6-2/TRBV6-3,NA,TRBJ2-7,TGTGCCAGTATTTCGACAGCTAGCTACGAGCAGTACTTC,CASISTASYEQYF
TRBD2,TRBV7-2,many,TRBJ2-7,TGTGCCAGCAGCCCTGGGACTAGCGGCTACGAGCAGTACTTC,CASSPGTSGYEQYF
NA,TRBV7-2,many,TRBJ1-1,TGTGCCAGCAGCCGCGACCGGATGAACACTGAAGCTTTCTTT,CASSRDRMNTEAFF
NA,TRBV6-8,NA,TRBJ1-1,TGTGCCAGCAGTTACTCTCCCTCGGGTTGGGGCACTGAAGCTTTCTTT,CASSYSPSGWGTEAFF
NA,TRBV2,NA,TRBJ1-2,TGTGCCAGCATTTACTTTAGAGGTCCCGGGACGGAAGGCTACACCTTC,CASIYFRGPGTEGYTF
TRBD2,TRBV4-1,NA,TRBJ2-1,TGCGCCAGCAGCCATCCTGAGGGCCTAGCGGGGAGCTCCTACAATGAGCAGTTCTTC,CASSHPEGLAGSSYNEQFF
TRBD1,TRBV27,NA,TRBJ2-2,TGTGCCAGCAGTGAGGGGGCACCCGGGGAGCTGTTTTTT,CASSEGAPGELFF
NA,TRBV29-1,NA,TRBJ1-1,TGCAGCGTTGTCCAAAACAGGAGGAACACTGAAGCTTTCTTT,CSVVQNRRNTEAFF
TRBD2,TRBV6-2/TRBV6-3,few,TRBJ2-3,TGTGCCAGCAGTTTGGGAGGGCCGATCGATACGCAGTATTTT,CASSLGGPIDTQYF
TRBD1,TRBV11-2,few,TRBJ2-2,TGTGCCAGCAGCAAGGACAGGGGGATAATCACCGGGGAGCTGTTTTTT,CASSKDRGIITGELFF
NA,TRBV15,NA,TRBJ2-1,TGTGCCACCAGCAGAGTTCGGGGCAATGAGCAGTTCTTC,CATSRVRGNEQFF
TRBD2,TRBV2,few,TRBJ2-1,TGTGCCAGCAGTTGGCTAGCGGGGGGAAGCGATGAGCAGTTCTTC,CASSWLAGGSDEQFF
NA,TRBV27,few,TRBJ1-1,TGTGCCAGCAGTTACAGCCGGCTTGGCACTGAAGCTTTCTTT,CASSYSRLGTEAFF
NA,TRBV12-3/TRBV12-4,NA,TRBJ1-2,TGTGCCAGCAGTTTAAGGCAGGTGGACTATGGCTACACCTTC,CASSLRQVDYGYTF
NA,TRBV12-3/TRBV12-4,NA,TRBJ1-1,TGTGCCAGCAGTTCCGGTGCGGGGAACACTGAAGCTTTCTTT,CASSSGAGNTEAFF
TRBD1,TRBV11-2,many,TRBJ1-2,TGTGCCAGCAGCTTGATCAGGGGGACAGAAGGCTACACCTTC,CASSLIRGTEGYTF
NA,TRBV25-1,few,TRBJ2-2,TGTGCCAGCAGTGACAGGGTGAACACCGGGGAGCTGTTTTTT,CASSDRVNTGELFF